This T cell receptor (beta chain) derives from a study of cytomegalovirus exposure and HLA in healthy donors. Study-level information: Earlier results showed 117 million unique TCR beta sequences derived from some 180 million T cells. Overall study findings and caveats: A reported reduction in N-insertions relative to the roughly 700-donor mean was seen in an Asian-associated ancestry cluster in a later analysis. Published work reported that the classifier diagnosed cytomegalovirus status with high specificity and sensitivity.

Germline CDR1 SGDLS, CDR2 YYNGEE. Between the trimmed V and J ends, which lost 2 bases and 13 bases, there was a span of 18 bases. The CDR3 contains 14 residues. Concerning this clone itself: What it recognizes is unknown.

The PCR made use of 60 Vbeta and 13 Jbeta primers. Authors' data handling: Later, an analysis found around 77 million unique TCR beta chains, and around 10 million of these were shared. TCRdb's copy holds only in-frame clones and misses some; the assay was immunoSEQ multiplex PCR. Clone size and the V and J calls come from that table; the DNA yielded D and trimming. The sample has 120,000 to 150,000 clones, under 85% seen once. This chain connects TRBV9 to TRBJ2-2, with D maybe TRBD1 (6 bases). The sequence derives from a middle-aged woman in good health and CMV-seropositive. Sequencing input: PBMCs. The CDR3: CASSVTGNPVSLFF. The CDR3 nucleotides are TGTGCCAGCAGCGTTACAGGGAACCCGGTATCGCTGTTTTTT.